This T cell receptor (beta chain) was profiled in a study of shared clonotypes between healthy human individuals. In germline, CDR1 is SGHRS, CDR2 YFSETQ. There are 14 residues in the CDR3. V was shortened by 1 base and J by 8 bases, with 12 bases between the two germline ends. Sequenced by immunoSEQ multiplex PCR; TCRdb stores in-frame clones only, minus some. This table has a few million clones, approximately 95% appearing once. What was sequenced was naive CD4+ T cells from PBMCs. Sample subset: CD45RA+ positively selected. This TCR derives from a man aged 18 to 35 in good health. Some clones in this sample may be carry-over from other donors' samples. V gene TRBV5-1 combines with J gene TRBJ1-4; D gene uncertain. Here the CDR3 reads CASSLNPAAEKLFF. In DNA form, the CDR3 reads TGCGCCAGCAGCTTGAATCCTGCAGCCGAAAAACTGTTTTTT. Filled out from reference TRBV5-1 and TRBJ1-4, the complete variable domain reads KAGVTQTPRYLIKTRGQQVTLSCSPISGHRSVSWYQQTPGQGLQFLFEYFSETQRNKGNFPGRFSGRQFSNSRSEMNVSTLELGDSALYLCASSLNPAAEKLFFGSGTQLSVL.